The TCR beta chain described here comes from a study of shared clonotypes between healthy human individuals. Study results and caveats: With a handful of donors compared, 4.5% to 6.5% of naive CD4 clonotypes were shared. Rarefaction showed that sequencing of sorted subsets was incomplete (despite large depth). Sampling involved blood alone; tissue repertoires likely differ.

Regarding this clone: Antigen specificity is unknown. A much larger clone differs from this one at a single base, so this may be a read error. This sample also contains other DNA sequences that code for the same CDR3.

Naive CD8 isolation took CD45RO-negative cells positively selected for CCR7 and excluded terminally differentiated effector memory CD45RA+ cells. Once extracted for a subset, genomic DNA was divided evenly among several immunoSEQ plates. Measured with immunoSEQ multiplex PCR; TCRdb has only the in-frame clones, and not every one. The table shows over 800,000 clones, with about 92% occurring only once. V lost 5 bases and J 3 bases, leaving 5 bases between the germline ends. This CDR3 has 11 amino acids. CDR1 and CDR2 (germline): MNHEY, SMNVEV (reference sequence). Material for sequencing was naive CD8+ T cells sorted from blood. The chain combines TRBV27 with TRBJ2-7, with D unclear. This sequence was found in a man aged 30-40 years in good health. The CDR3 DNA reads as TGTGCCAGCAGTGGGAACTACGAGCAGTACTTC. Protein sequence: CASSGNYEQYF.